This T cell receptor beta chain was identified during a study of T cell repertoires in cytomegalovirus infection. Study details: CMV infection plus the matching HLA type was flagged by public TCR beta signatures. Study-level results: Clonotypes of TCR beta that were HLA-C-restricted and CMV-specific dominated the ex vivo response.

TCRdb re-called the reads with MiXCR, one entry per CDR3 protein. This sample has roughly 720,000 distinct CDR3 sequences, with roughly 35% found just once. Of note for this clonotype: The antigen is unknown.

The germline V gene encodes CDR1 SEHNR and CDR2 FQNEAQ (reference sequence). CDR3 size: 16 residues. V was trimmed by 4 bases and J by 3 bases, leaving 17 bases between them. The sample comprised PBMCs. This chain joins TRBV7-9 and TRBJ2-3, with D possibly being TRBD2 (7 bases). This clonotype was sampled from a human donor in good health (CMV status not recorded). Some clones in this sample may be carry-over from other donors' samples. The CDR3 region has the DNA TGTGCCAGCAGCTCGCAGGGGCGGGGGATTACAGATACGCAGTATTTT. Translation gives CASSSQGRGITDTQYF.